These T cell receptor beta chains were read from a single sample in a study of a mutant IDH1 vaccine in newly diagnosed glioma. These receptors have no identified antigens. Produced via immunoSEQ multiplex PCR; TCRdb's table is partial and in-frame only. The sample contains roughly 34,000 clones, roughly 50% of which appear only once. The starting material was PBMCs, obtained from a glioma patient whose treatment included an IDH1 peptide vaccine. The receptors shown here come from a woman aged 18-29 years with glioma. CDR3s include the opening cysteine and the closing phenylalanine or tryptophan. A D gene is named only where the DNA matches it firmly. A row's size may be missing; if present it is once, few, many or a size class.

cdr3_length,d_call,j_call,clone_size,v_call,cdr3_aa,cdr3_nt
13,-,TRBJ1-4,once,TRBV28,CASTLPLGEKLFF,TGTGCCAGCACCCTTCCCCTTGGTGAAAAACTGTTTTTT
15,TRBD1,TRBJ2-2,-,TRBV5-1,CASRLTTGAVGELFF,TGCGCCAGCAGGTTAACAACAGGGGCGGTAGGGGAGCTGTTTTTT
13,-,TRBJ1-1,-,TRBV11-2,CASTSNRNTEAFF,TGTGCCAGCACCTCGAACAGGAACACTGAAGCTTTCTTT
14,-,TRBJ2-5,-,TRBV18,CASSPPLRRETQYF,TGTGCCAGCTCACCACCCCTCCGGAGAGAGACCCAGTACTTC
15,TRBD2,TRBJ2-1,-,TRBV7-6,CASSFTSGIDNEQFF,TGTGCCAGCAGCTTCACTAGCGGGATTGACAATGAGCAGTTCTTC
15,TRBD2,TRBJ2-7,-,TRBV19,CASSPSGGTSYEQYF,TGTGCCAGTAGCCCTAGCGGGGGGACAAGCTACGAGCAGTACTTC
18,-,TRBJ2-6,-,TRBV7-2,CASSFVAGAKSGANVLTF,TGTGCCAGCAGCTTTGTTGCAGGGGCTAAGTCTGGGGCCAACGTCCTGACTTTC
14,TRBD1,TRBJ2-7,-,TRBV19,CASKQGQGSYEQYF,TGTGCCAGTAAGCAGGGACAGGGTTCCTACGAGCAGTACTTC
16,TRBD2,TRBJ2-1,-,TRBV29-1,CSVEITGTSGYNEQFF,TGCAGCGTCGAAATCACGGGGACTAGCGGCTACAATGAGCAGTTCTTC
15,-,TRBJ2-7,-,TRBV27,CASSSKDPGQTEEYF,TGTGCCAGCAGTTCCAAGGACCCGGGACAAACGGAGGAGTACTTC
16,-,TRBJ1-4,few,TRBV28,CASSLVLARANEKLFF,TGTGCCAGCAGTTTAGTTTTGGCCAGGGCGAATGAAAAACTGTTTTTT
17,-,TRBJ2-5,-,TRBV5-5,CASSLKPGPQVQETQYF,TGTGCCAGCAGCTTGAAGCCGGGTCCCCAAGTCCAAGAGACCCAGTACTTC
16,TRBD1,TRBJ2-7,few,TRBV13,CASSSHRDRAMYEQYF,TGTGCCAGCAGCTCTCACCGGGACAGGGCCATGTACGAGCAGTACTTC
14,-,TRBJ1-6,-,TRBV30,CAWLGVGGNSPLHF,TGTGCCTGGCTAGGGGTCGGGGGCAATTCACCCCTCCACTTT
15,TRBD1,TRBJ2-7,-,TRBV7-8,CASSFGGQGFYEQYF,TGTGCCAGCAGCTTTGGGGGACAGGGATTCTACGAGCAGTACTTC
15,-,TRBJ2-1,-,TRBV7-9,CASSFQSRDSNEQFF,TGTGCCAGCAGCTTCCAAAGCCGGGACTCAAATGAGCAGTTCTTC
14,-,TRBJ1-5,once,TRBV6-1,CASTLQDSNQPQHF,TGTGCCAGCACTCTACAGGATAGCAATCAGCCCCAGCATTTT
15,TRBD1,TRBJ1-6,-,TRBV9,CASSAQAQGNSPLHF,TGTGCCAGCAGCGCCCAGGCACAGGGGAATTCACCCCTCCACTTT
14,TRBD1,TRBJ2-7,-,TRBV7-9,CASRNSGTGRPQYF,TGTGCCAGCAGGAACTCCGGGACAGGGCGTCCGCAGTACTTC
15,TRBD1,TRBJ2-7,few,TRBV16,CASSQSQTRGNEQYF,TGTGCCAGCAGCCAATCCCAGACCAGGGGGAACGAGCAGTACTTC
16,-,TRBJ2-7,once,TRBV6-5,CASSWGKVGLGYEQYF,TGTGCCAGCAGTTGGGGGAAGGTGGGACTCGGATACGAGCAGTACTTC
11,-,TRBJ2-7,few,TRBV20-1,CSARRDYEQYF,TGCAGTGCCCGTCGGGACTACGAGCAGTACTTC
13,-,TRBJ1-5,few,TRBV7-9,CASSLDEDQPQHF,TGTGCCAGCAGCTTAGATGAGGATCAGCCCCAGCATTTT